This T cell receptor beta chain emerged from a study of CD8 T cells in Susac syndrome. Random hexamers were used to reverse transcribe an amount of roughly 0.45 to 1 ug RNA. TCRdb ran MiXCR on the immunoSEQ multiplex PCR reads and lists one entry per CDR3 protein. Of around 150,000 distinct CDR3 sequences in the sample, over 85% were seen once. This CDR3 spans 14 amino acids. V lost 5 bases to trimming and J lost 4 bases; unmatched junction nucleotides: 4. Germline V gene sequence: CDR1 SGHAT, CDR2 FQNNGV. The rearrangement joins TRBV11-2 to TRBJ2-5; 10 bases are shared with TRBD2. This receptor was identified in a human donor in good health. Specimen: CD4+ T cells from PBMCs. The CDR3 DNA reads TGTGCCAGCAGCAGCCGACTAGCGGGAGAGACCCAGTACTTC. This encodes CASSSRLAGETQYF.